This TCR beta chain was recorded in a study of graft-versus-host responses after intestinal transplantation. On the study more broadly: All recipients got anti-thymocyte globulin induction, then tacrolimus and steroids for 2 to 3 years. Study-level points and caveats: GvH clones appeared in recipient marrow, some first in ileum or blood. After transplant, early declines in HvG clones were associated with peak levels of circulating GvH clones. Some patients had graft-donor T cell macrochimerism. In their allografts, the ratios of graft-versus-host to host-versus-graft T cell clones were high.

A remark on this clone: Its antigen remains unidentified.

The CDR3 is 13 amino acids. Deletions cut 7 bases from V and 5 bases from J, with 14 bases between. Per the germline V gene, CDR1 is SQVTM and CDR2 is ANQGSEA. The assay was immunoSEQ multiplex PCR, and TCRdb's table has in-frame clones only and misses some. The sample records about 41,000 clones, 85% to 95% being singletons. The V gene is TRBV29-1, the J gene TRBJ2-2; no clear D. The receptor was derived from a human donor who was the organ donor for an intestinal transplant. The sequencing here drew on unstimulated CD8+ T cells sorted from spleen or lymph node cells, taken before transplant. In DNA, the CDR3 is TGCAGCGCCCTTCTCGGTCTTACCGGGGAGCTGTTTTTT. It translates to CSALLGLTGELFF.